This record covers a single T cell receptor beta chain. Its target is not known. This sample is drawn from a study of Graves' ophthalmopathy and Graves' hyperthyroidism. Looking at the study overall: Peripheral blood was collected at initial diagnosis, before any treatment.

Serum thyroxine and TRAb, along with clinical symptoms, thyroid ultrasound and orbital computed tomography, were what diagnosis relied on. What supplied the PBMCs was roughly 10 ml of fresh peripheral blood. Study results and caveats: Blood samples also showed most expanded thyroid clonotypes exceeding 0.001 frequency.

RNA transcripts were the template, and TCR beta CDR3 regions were amplified from them. An opening RT-PCR round employed HTBI primers and preceded a second-round multiplex PCR. MiXCR, run by TCRdb on the multiplex PCR reads, gives a single entry per CDR3 protein. The sample comprises approximately 700,000 distinct CDR3 sequences, about two fifths of which are singletons, and over 2.5% rests with the top ten. CDR3 length: 15 amino acids. V gave up 5 bases and J gave up 6 bases; unmatched junction bases: 8. In germline, CDR1 is PRHDT, CDR2 FYEKMQ (reference sequence). The chain uses TRBV13 and TRBJ2-7; 12 positions agree with TRBD2. Material: peripheral blood. The receptor was isolated from an adult man with Graves' ophthalmopathy. The CDR3 spells CASSLAGGPRGEQYF. In nucleotides, the CDR3 is TGTGCCAGCAGCCTAGCGGGAGGGCCTCGAGGCGAGCAGTACTTC.